The next 11 T cell receptor beta chains were all read from a single sample in a study of T cell changes during pregnancy in multiple sclerosis. Profiling relied on immunoSEQ multiplex PCR, and the TCRdb table lists in-frame clones only, not all of them. The data show about 70,000 clones, around 94% seen once. The sequencing here drew on peripheral blood, taken in the third trimester of pregnancy. The receptors stem from a female donor with multiple sclerosis, enrolled in a pregnancy study.

This chain uses TRBV5-4 with TRBJ1-6; 9 bases map to TRBD1. Trimming at V came to 2 bases and at J to 9 bases, leaving 6 bases not matched to a gene. The germline CDR1 and CDR2 sequences are SGHNT and YYREEE (reference sequence). This CDR3 contains 15 residues. The CDR3 bases are TGTGCCAGCAGCTTTATGGGACAGGGAGTTTCACCCCTCCACTTT. Its protein product is CASSFMGQGVSPLHF. Filled out from reference TRBV5-4 and TRBJ1-6, the complete variable domain reads ETGVTQSPTHLIKTRGQQVTLRCSSQSGHNTVSWYQQALGQGPQFIFQYYREEENGRGNFPPRFSGLQFPNYSSELNVNALELDDSALYLCASSFMGQGVSPLHFGNGTRLTVT.

The chain employs TRBV6-6 and TRBJ2-1, with 8 nucleotides matching TRBD1. Germline assignment: CDR1 MNHNY and CDR2 SVGAGI (reference sequence). With 6 bases clipped from V and 4 bases from J, the junction kept 8 bases outside the gene matches. The CDR3 runs 15 residues. CDR3 nucleotide sequence: TGTGCCAGCAGGAACGGACAGGGTTTGTACAATGAGCAGTTCTTC. Translated, it gives CASRNGQGLYNEQFF.

This chain uses TRBV5-6 with TRBJ2-5; 9 bases match TRBD1. Losses at the gene ends were 6 bases for V and 0 bases for J; bases not matched to a gene: 12. The germline CDR1 and CDR2 sequences are SGHDT and YYEEEE. The CDR3 has 17 residues. Here the CDR3 DNA reads TGTGCCAGCACGCAGGACAGGGGTCGTATTTACCAAGAGACCCAGTACTTC. Amino acid sequence: CASTQDRGRIYQETQYF.

The gene calls are TRBV7-2 and TRBJ1-1; tentative D call: TRBD1 (5 bases). Looked up from germline, CDR1 is SGHTA and CDR2 is FQGNSA. The ends were cut back, 1 base at V and 5 bases at J, with 20 bases in the middle. The CDR3 has 17 amino acids. The DNA of the CDR3 is TGTGCCAGCAGCTTAGAATGGGGCAGGGCAACTGAGACTGAAGCTTTCTTT. Translated: CASSLEWGRATETEAFF.

The rearrangement links TRBV5-6 to TRBJ1-2; a weak D match, TRBD1 (6 bases). Trimming removed 4 bases from V and 2 bases from J, with 9 bases in between. Germline assignment: CDR1 SGHDT and CDR2 YYEEEE. This CDR3 comprises 13 residues. The CDR3 nucleotides read TGTGCCAGCAGCCTAGACAGGAACTATGGCTACACCTTC. This translates into CASSLDRNYGYTF. The full variable domain, its missing parts supplied by reference TRBV5-6 and TRBJ1-2, is DAGVTQSPTHLIKTRGQQVTLRCSPKSGHDTVSWYQQALGQGPQFIFQYYEEEERQRGNFPDRFSGHQFPNYSSELNVNALLLGDSALYLCASSLDRNYGYTFGSGTRLTVV.

This rearrangement joins TRBV19 to TRBJ2-5; tentative D call: TRBD1 (5 bases). The V end lost 1 base, the J end lost 4 bases, and 7 bases lay between the germline ends. The germline CDR1 and CDR2 sequences are LNHDA and SQIVND (reference sequence). The CDR3 has 13 amino acids. CDR3 in DNA: TGTGCCAGTAGTATAGCAGGGTTAGAGACCCAGTACTTC. It translates to CASSIAGLETQYF.

This clone was counted a single time. V and J are TRBV6-6 and TRBJ2-5; D may be TRBD2 (5 bases). Trimming pared 7 bases from V and 5 bases from J, leaving 20 bases between. The CDR3 has 15 amino acids. CDR1 MNHNY and CDR2 SVGAGI come from the germline V gene (reference sequence). In nucleotides, the CDR3 is TGTGCCAGCACCCTTGGCGAGGGTGAGGTGGAGACCCAGTACTTC. It codes for CASTLGEGEVETQYF.

This chain joins TRBV6-5 and TRBJ1-6; D is ambiguous. There are 14 residues in the CDR3. CDR1 is MNHEY and CDR2 is SVGAGI in the germline V gene. Deletions cut 6 bases from V and 7 bases from J, with 13 bases between. This CDR3 is CASRFDTRNSPLHF. Here the CDR3 DNA reads TGTGCCAGCAGATTCGACACTCGGAATTCACCCCTCCACTTT.

V and J are TRBV6-1 and TRBJ2-7; 14 bases are shared with TRBD2. This CDR3 comprises 15 residues. After removal of 2 bases from V and 5 bases from J, the junction contained 2 bases not matched to a gene. CDR1 and CDR2 (germline): MNHNS, SASEGT. This chain's CDR3 is CASSEKGLAGDEQYF. DNA for the CDR3: TGTGCCAGCAGTGAAAAGGGACTAGCGGGGGACGAGCAGTACTTC.

The chain employs TRBV6-1 and TRBJ1-5; D remains unclear. Germline CDR1 reads MNHNS; CDR2 reads SASEGT. The CDR3 has 14 amino acids. The germline V and J ends were trimmed by 3 bases and 7 bases, with 13 bases remaining between them. CDR3 loop: CASSEPGLWQPQHF. CDR3 DNA: TGTGCCAGCAGTGAGCCCGGACTGTGGCAGCCCCAGCATTTT.

This clone has a single count. The chain employs TRBV6-5 and TRBJ2-7, with TRBD1 identical over 9 bases. J lost 5 bases, V lost 8 bases, and 4 bases had no gene match. From germline, CDR1 is MNHEY and CDR2 SVGAGI. This CDR3 has 12 amino acids. The CDR3 reads CASWDRVHEQYF. The CDR3 DNA sequence: TGTGCCAGCTGGGACAGGGTCCACGAGCAGTACTTC.